This T cell receptor beta chain was profiled in a study of blood T cell repertoires in COVID-19. Participants were placed into cohorts based on the clinical history they reported. In the case of this clone: Additional DNA sequences in this sample encode the identical CDR3.

In the original workflow: Reference gene primer amplification in the assay estimated nucleated cell counts. Profiled with immunoSEQ multiplex PCR; TCRdb holds only in-frame clones, not every one. The V and J calls and the clone size are those of that table, but D and trimming were determined from the DNA. Among about 360,000 clones listed, roughly 86% were seen once. CDR3 size: 15 residues. CDR1 is SGHRS, CDR2 YFSETQ, per germline. Trimming cost V 0 bases and J 0 bases, with 10 bases left between them. This sequence originates from a man aged 40-49 years in a cohort exposed to, infected with or recovered from COVID-19 (not recorded which). Sample: PBMCs or T cells enriched from blood (not recorded which). The V and J genes are TRBV5-1 and TRBJ2-7, with D maybe TRBD1 (5 bases). The CDR3 loop is CASSLGGLPSYEQYF. The CDR3 nucleotides are TGCGCCAGCAGCTTGGGGGGCCTGCCCTCCTACGAGCAGTACTTC.